Each of the 10 T cell receptor beta chains below was sequenced from the same sample in a study of STAT5B mutations in CD4+ large granular lymphocyte leukemia. Profiling relied on immunoSEQ multiplex PCR, and the TCRdb table lists in-frame clones only, not all of them. The sample has 20,000 or so clones; approximately 84% are singletons. Input material: CD4+ T cells from blood buffy coats. These receptors were taken from a human donor in good health.

The J gene is TRBJ2-1, the V gene TRBV4-1; D remains ambiguous. The germline CDR1 and CDR2 sequences are MGHRA and YSYEKL. This CDR3 is 15 amino acids long. V dropped 1 base and J dropped 0 bases, with 7 bases sitting between them. The CDR3 spells CASSQVSRSYNEQFF. The CDR3 DNA is TGCGCCAGCAGCCAAGTATCCCGCTCCTACAATGAGCAGTTCTTC.

The chain joins TRBV18 to TRBJ2-5, with 9 bases lining up with TRBD1. Unmatched junction bases numbered 3, after V lost 0 bases and J lost 7 bases. The length of the CDR3 is 14 residues. The germline gives CDR1 KGHSH, CDR2 LQKENI. The CDR3 DNA follows: TGTGCCAGCTCACCACCGGGACAGGGATCGACCCAGTACTTC. Its translation: CASSPPGQGSTQYF.

This chain connects TRBV5-8 to TRBJ2-4; D could derive from TRBD1 or TRBD2 (5 bases each). CDR1 is SGHTS and CDR2 is YDEGEE in the germline V gene. The CDR3 runs to 15 residues. V dropped 4 bases and J dropped 0 bases, with 11 bases sitting between them. CDR3 loop: CASSAPGTAKNIQYF. The CDR3 DNA reads as TGTGCCAGCAGCGCTCCGGGGACAGCCAAAAACATTCAGTACTTC. Full variable domain (missing parts from reference TRBV5-8 and TRBJ2-4): EAGVTQSPTHLIKTRGQQATLRCSPISGHTSVYWYQQALGLGLQFLLWYDEGEERNRGNFPPRFSGRQFPNYSSELNVNALELEDSALYLCASSAPGTAKNIQYFGAGTRLSVL.

The rearrangement uses TRBV7-2 and TRBJ2-5; 9 bases are a match to TRBD2. The CDR3 sequence is 17 residues long. Losses at the gene ends were 4 bases for V and 5 bases for J; bases not matched to a gene: 14. Germline CDR1 and CDR2: SGHTA and FQGNSA. CDR3 amino acids: CASSSWASGVERETQYF. CDR3 in DNA: TGTGCCAGCAGCTCATGGGCTAGCGGGGTAGAGCGGGAGACCCAGTACTTC.

This chain joins TRBV5-4 and TRBJ2-7; possibly TRBD1 for D (6 bases). The CDR3 runs 12 residues. V was shortened by 0 bases and J by 7 bases, with 8 bases between the two germline ends. Germline CDR1 SGHNT, CDR2 YYREEE (reference sequence). The CDR3 coding sequence is TGTGCCAGCAGCTTGGGGGGGCCTGAGCAGTACTTC. It is translated as CASSLGGPEQYF.

The V call is TRBV4-2, the J call TRBJ1-2, with TRBD1 as a possible D gene (5 bases). Between the trimmed V and J ends, which lost 0 bases and 6 bases, there was a span of 14 bases. CDR3 length equals 15 residues. Germline loops: CDR1 LGHNA, CDR2 YNFKEQ. CDR3 coding DNA: TGTGCCAGCAGCCAAGATATGAACAGGTCCGATGGCTACACCTTC. This gives the protein CASSQDMNRSDGYTF.

V usage is TRBV2 and J usage is TRBJ1-1; D is uncertain. The CDR3 extends over 13 amino acids. Germline V CDR1 and CDR2: SNHLY, FYNNEI. V was pared by 5 bases and J by 1 base, with 8 bases between. CDR3: CASSRTANTEAFF. CDR3 in DNA: TGTGCCAGCAGTCGGACGGCGAACACTGAAGCTTTCTTT.

This clone has a single count. V usage is TRBV6-1 and J usage is TRBJ1-3; the match to TRBD1 covers 9 bases. This CDR3 spans 17 amino acids. The germline V gene has CDR1 MNHNS and CDR2 SASEGT. The ends lost 3 bases at V and 1 base at J; junction bases unmatched: 7. The CDR3 here is CASSDALGQGSGNTIYF. The CDR3 DNA reads as TGTGCCAGCAGTGACGCTCTTGGACAGGGGTCTGGAAACACCATATATTTT.

The rearrangement links TRBV18 to TRBJ1-5; 9 bases map to TRBD1. This CDR3 has 22 residues. Germline V gene lookup returns CDR1 KGHSH and CDR2 LQKENI. V shed 3 bases and J 2 bases; nucleotides not matched to a gene: 23. Written as DNA, the CDR3 is TGTGCCAGCTCACCGGCCGAAGACTCCGGGACAGGGAATCCTTTTGGCAATCAGCCCCAGCATTTT. Protein sequence: CASSPAEDSGTGNPFGNQPQHF.

The chain is built from TRBV6-1 and TRBJ2-5; TRBD2 matches at 7 bases. CDR3 size: 14 residues. The germline gives CDR1 MNHNS, CDR2 SASEGT. The CDR3 DNA reads TGTGTTAGCGGGCAGGGTGGGCCCCAAGAGACCCAGTACTTC. Translated, it gives CVSGQGGPQETQYF.